These T cell receptor beta chains were read from a single sample in a study of T cell changes during pregnancy in multiple sclerosis. This table comes from immunoSEQ multiplex PCR, and its TCRdb copy is limited to in-frame clones, with some not included. The sample lists tens of thousands of clones; 80% to 95% were seen once. The source material was CD8+ T cells from peripheral blood mononuclear cells, sampled in the third trimester of pregnancy. Receptors were obtained from a female donor in good health, enrolled as a control in a pregnancy study. CDR3s include the opening cysteine and the closing phenylalanine or tryptophan. Fields, in order: V gene, J gene, D gene, clone size, CDR3 protein, CDR3 DNA. A D gene is named only where the DNA matches it firmly. Only part of the rows carry a size: once, few, many, or a class if the clone is expanded.

>TRBV9|TRBJ1-4|-|few
CASSGSGTDRVF
TGTGCCAGCAGCGGGTCCGGGACTGACAGAGTTTTT
>TRBV12-5|TRBJ1-1|-|-
CASGLSVNTEAFF
TGTGCTAGTGGTTTGTCGGTGAACACTGAAGCTTTCTTT
>TRBV4-3|TRBJ2-2|-|once
CASSQVGGTGELFF
TGCGCCAGCAGCCAAGTAGGAGGCACCGGGGAGCTGTTTTTT
>TRBV27|TRBJ2-2|-|-
CASSLSPTGELFF
TGTGCCAGCAGTTTATCCCCTACCGGGGAGCTGTTTTTT
>TRBV13|TRBJ2-5|TRBD1|-
CASSLGLGQQETQYF
TGTGCCAGCAGCTTAGGCCTGGGACAGCAAGAGACCCAGTACTTC
>TRBV7-9|TRBJ2-7|-|-
CASSPGRVRREQYF
TGTGCCAGCAGCCCAGGCAGGGTAAGGAGAGAGCAGTACTTC
>TRBV6-5|TRBJ2-7|-|-
CASSYAGGSSYEQYF
TGTGCCAGCAGTTACGCTGGGGGGTCCTCCTACGAGCAGTACTTC
>TRBV6-4|TRBJ2-7|TRBD2|-
CASSVAAGGSYEQYF
TGTGCCAGCAGTGTCGCGGCGGGGGGCTCCTACGAGCAGTACTTC
>TRBV6-6|TRBJ1-1|-|-
CASSYKEWSNTEAFF
TGTGCCAGCAGTTACAAGGAGTGGTCGAACACTGAAGCTTTCTTT
>TRBV7-9|TRBJ2-1|TRBD2|-
CASSSLAGGPHEQFF
TGTGCCAGCAGCTCACTAGCGGGGGGGCCTCATGAGCAGTTCTTC
>TRBV30|TRBJ2-7|-|-
CAWSSSYEQYF
TGTGCCTGGAGCAGCTCCTACGAGCAGTACTTC
>TRBV4-1|TRBJ1-4|-|-
CASSQEVPLGEKLFF
TGCGCCAGCAGCCAAGAGGTACCTCTCGGGGAAAAACTGTTTTTT
>TRBV4-3|TRBJ2-7|TRBD1|-
CASSVYRDRENEQYF
TGCGCCAGCAGCGTATACCGGGACAGGGAGAACGAGCAGTACTTC
>TRBV29-1|TRBJ2-7|TRBD1|once
CSVVGQGSYEQYF
TGCAGCGTTGTGGGACAGGGCTCCTACGAGCAGTACTTC
>TRBV7-9|TRBJ1-4|TRBD1|-
CASSMRQGPLEKLFF
TGTGCCAGCAGCATGAGACAGGGGCCGTTAGAAAAACTGTTTTTT
>TRBV13|TRBJ1-4|-|-
CASSQSREVGKLFF
TGTGCCAGCAGCCAATCCCGGGAAGTGGGAAAACTGTTTTTT